Only a few counts were recorded for the clone carrying this TCR beta chain. A single record per CDR3 protein comes from TCRdb applying MiXCR to the PCR reads. The sample shows some 580,000 distinct CDR3 sequences, 25% of them seen only once. The entry originates in a study of molecular identifiers for immune sequencing clone quantification. CDR1 and CDR2 (germline): SGDLS, YYNGEE. Trimming cost V 2 bases and J 2 bases; bases outside gene matches: 6. CDR3 length equals 15 residues. What was sequenced was naive CD8+ T cells from blood, with Jurkat cell RNA spiked in. Indicated subset: FACS-sorted CD8+CD4-CCR7+CD45RA+ naive T cells. This TCR was sampled from a human donor in good health. Some libraries in this study had Jurkat cell RNA spiked in. The chain couples TRBV9 to TRBJ2-5; TRBD2 matches at 7 bases. The CDR3 sequence is CASSVEAGLQETQYF. CDR3 coding DNA: TGTGCCAGCAGCGTGGAGGCGGGACTACAAGAGACCCAGTACTTC.